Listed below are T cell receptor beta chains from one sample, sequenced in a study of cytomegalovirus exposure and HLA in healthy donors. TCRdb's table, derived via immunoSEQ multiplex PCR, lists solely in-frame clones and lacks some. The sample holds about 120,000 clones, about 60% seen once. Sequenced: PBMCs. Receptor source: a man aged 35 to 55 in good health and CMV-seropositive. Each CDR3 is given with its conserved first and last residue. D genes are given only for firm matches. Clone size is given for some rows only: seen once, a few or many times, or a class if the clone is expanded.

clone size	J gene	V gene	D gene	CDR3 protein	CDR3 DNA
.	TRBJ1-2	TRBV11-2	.	CASSDRDGGTYGYTF	TGTGCCAGCAGCGACCGGGACGGGGGGACGTATGGCTACACCTTC
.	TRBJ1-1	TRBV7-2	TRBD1	CASSPDRVGVTEAFF	TGTGCCAGCAGCCCCGACAGGGTCGGGGTCACTGAAGCTTTCTTT
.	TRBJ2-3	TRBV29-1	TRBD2	CSVLGLAVSSTDTQYF	TGCAGCGTTCTAGGACTAGCGGTATCTAGCACAGATACGCAGTATTTT
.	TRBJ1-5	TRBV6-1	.	CASRTGGDQPQHF	TGTGCCAGCAGGACCGGGGGGGATCAGCCCCAGCATTTT
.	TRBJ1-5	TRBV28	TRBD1	CASSSGQGDQPQHF	TGTGCCAGCAGTTCGGGACAGGGAGATCAGCCCCAGCATTTT
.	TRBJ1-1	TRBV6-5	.	CASSHGRGWDTEAFF	TGTGCCAGCAGCCACGGGAGGGGCTGGGACACTGAAGCTTTCTTT
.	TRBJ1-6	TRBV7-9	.	CASSSGVPRDSPLHF	TGTGCCAGCAGTTCAGGGGTCCCCCGGGATTCACCCCTCCACTTT
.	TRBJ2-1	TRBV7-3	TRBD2	CASSLAGTNYNEQFF	TGTGCCAGCAGCCTCGCCGGGACTAACTACAATGAGCAGTTCTTC
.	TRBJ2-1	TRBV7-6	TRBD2	CASSVGTSGRNEQFF	TGTGCCAGCAGCGTCGGGACTAGCGGTAGAAATGAGCAGTTCTTC
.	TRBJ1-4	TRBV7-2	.	CASSLRVPEKLFF	TGTGCCAGCAGCTTACGGGTCCCAGAAAAACTGTTTTTT
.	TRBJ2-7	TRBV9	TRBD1	CASSITAGQDSYEQYF	TGTGCCAGCAGCATAACTGCGGGACAGGACTCCTACGAGCAGTACTTC
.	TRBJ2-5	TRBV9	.	CASSVAPLQETQYF	TGTGCCAGCAGCGTAGCTCCACTACAAGAGACCCAGTACTTC
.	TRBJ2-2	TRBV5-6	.	CASSLGRDGTGELFF	TGTGCCAGCAGCTTGGGCAGGGATGGCACCGGGGAGCTGTTTTTT
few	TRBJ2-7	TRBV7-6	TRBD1	CASSLDRGGEQYF	TGTGCCAGCAGCTTAGACAGGGGTGGCGAGCAGTACTTC
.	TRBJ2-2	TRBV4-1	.	CASSQETGVGELFF	TGCGCCAGCAGCCAGGAAACGGGAGTCGGGGAGCTGTTTTTT
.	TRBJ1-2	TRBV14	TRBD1	CASSQGRIFRDRGDYGYTF	TGTGCCAGCAGCCAAGGGAGGATCTTCCGGGACAGGGGCGACTATGGCTACACCTTC
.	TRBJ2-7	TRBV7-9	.	CASRSSTGEVLYEQYF	TGTGCCAGCAGGTCGAGTACAGGTGAGGTCTTGTACGAGCAGTACTTC
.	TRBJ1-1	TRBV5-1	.	CASSLDPGSREAFF	TGCGCCAGCAGCTTGGACCCCGGGAGCAGAGAAGCTTTCTTT
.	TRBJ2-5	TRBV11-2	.	CASSRGIQETQYF	TGTGCCAGCAGCCGAGGTATCCAAGAGACCCAGTACTTC
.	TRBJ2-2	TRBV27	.	CASRYQVGTGELFF	TGTGCCAGCAGATATCAGGTGGGCACCGGGGAGCTGTTTTTT
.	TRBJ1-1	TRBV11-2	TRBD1	CASSERTTGVGEAFF	TGTGCCAGCAGCGAACGAACAACAGGGGTAGGTGAAGCTTTCTTT
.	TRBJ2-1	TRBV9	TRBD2	CASSFRLSGRTYNEQFF	TGTGCCAGCAGTTTCCGCCTTAGCGGGAGGACCTACAATGAGCAGTTCTTC
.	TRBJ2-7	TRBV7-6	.	CASSLGRDSYEQYF	TGTGCCAGCAGCCTAGGCAGGGACTCCTACGAGCAGTACTTC
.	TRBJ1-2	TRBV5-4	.	CASSLGGDLHYGYTF	TGTGCCAGCAGCTTGGGGGGGGACCTCCACTATGGCTACACCTTC
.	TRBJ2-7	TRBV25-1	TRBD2	CASRLAGGYEQYF	TGTGCCAGCCGACTAGCGGGAGGCTACGAGCAGTACTTC
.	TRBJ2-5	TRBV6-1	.	CASSESTGAFRETQYF	TGTGCCAGCAGTGAAAGTACTGGGGCTTTTAGAGAGACCCAGTACTTC
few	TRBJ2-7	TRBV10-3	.	CAIRGAGTSDSYEQYF	TGTGCCATCAGGGGGGCCGGGACATCTGACTCCTACGAGCAGTACTTC
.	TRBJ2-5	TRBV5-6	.	CASSLGGAGDQETQYF	TGTGCCAGCAGCTTGGGGGGGGCGGGAGACCAAGAGACCCAGTACTTC
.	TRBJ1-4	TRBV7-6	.	CASIRGGPTATNEKLFF	TGTGCCAGCATCCGGGGGGGTCCCACTGCAACTAATGAAAAACTGTTTTTT
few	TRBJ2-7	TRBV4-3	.	CASSQVGGTYEQYF	TGCGCCAGCAGCCAAGTAGGAGGGACTTACGAGCAGTACTTC
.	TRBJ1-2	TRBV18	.	CASSPGGNNYGYTF	TGTGCCAGCTCACCAGGGGGGAACAACTATGGCTACACCTTC
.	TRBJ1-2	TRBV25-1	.	CASRSGDYGYTF	TGTGCCAGCAGATCCGGAGACTATGGCTACACCTTC
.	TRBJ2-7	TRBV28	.	CASTMSGYEQYF	TGTGCCAGCACCATGAGCGGTTACGAGCAGTACTTC
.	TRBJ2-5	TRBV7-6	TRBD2	CASNEIAGEETQYF	TGTGCCAGCAACGAAATAGCGGGAGAAGAGACCCAGTACTTC
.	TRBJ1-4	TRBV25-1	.	CASSPALQKLFF	TGTGCCAGCAGTCCTGCGCTCCAAAAACTGTTTTTT
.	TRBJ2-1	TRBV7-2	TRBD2	CASSPSGRGYNEQFF	TGTGCCAGCAGCCCAAGCGGGAGAGGGTACAATGAGCAGTTCTTC
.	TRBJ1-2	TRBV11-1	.	CASSLARGGYTF	TGTGCCAGCAGCTTAGCCAGAGGTGGCTACACCTTC
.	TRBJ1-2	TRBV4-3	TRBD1	CASSQDETGGRYGYTF	TGCGCCAGCAGCCAAGATGAGACAGGGGGCAGGTATGGCTACACCTTC
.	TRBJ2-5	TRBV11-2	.	CASSLDGAFGQQTQYF	TGTGCCAGCAGCTTAGATGGGGCTTTCGGCCAGCAGACCCAGTACTTC
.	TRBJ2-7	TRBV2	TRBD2	CASRPGLAGYEQYF	TGTGCCAGCAGACCGGGACTAGCGGGCTACGAGCAGTACTTC
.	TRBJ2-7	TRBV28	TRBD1	CASRQSRGKFYEQYF	TGTGCCAGCAGGCAAAGCAGGGGGAAATTCTACGAGCAGTACTTC
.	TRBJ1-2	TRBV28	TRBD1	CASSFGQGSYGYTF	TGTGCCAGCAGTTTTGGACAGGGAAGCTATGGCTACACCTTC
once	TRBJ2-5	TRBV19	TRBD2	CASSGGLAGGGETQYF	TGTGCCAGTAGTGGGGGACTAGCGGGGGGCGGAGAGACCCAGTACTTC
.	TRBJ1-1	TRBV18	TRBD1	CASSPRGQGMNTEAFF	TGTGCCAGCTCACCACGGGGACAGGGCATGAACACTGAAGCTTTCTTT
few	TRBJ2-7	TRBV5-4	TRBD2	CASSPPPGGPYEQYF	TGTGCCAGCAGCCCACCACCGGGGGGACCCTACGAGCAGTACTTC
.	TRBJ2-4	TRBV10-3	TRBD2	CAISGIVGGGNIQYF	TGTGCCATCAGTGGTATCGTGGGGGGGGGAAACATTCAGTACTTC
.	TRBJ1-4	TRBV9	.	CASSGGDGFNEKLFF	TGTGCCAGCAGCGGGGGGGACGGATTTAATGAAAAACTGTTTTTT
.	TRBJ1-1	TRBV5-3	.	CARSLEVRRVGTEAFF	TGTGCCAGAAGCTTGGAAGTTCGGAGAGTAGGCACTGAAGCTTTCTTT
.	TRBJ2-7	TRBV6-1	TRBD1	CASRTGQGGSYEQYF	TGTGCCAGCAGGACGGGACAGGGGGGGTCCTACGAGCAGTACTTC
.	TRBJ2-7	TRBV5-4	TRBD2	CASSLGLAGGPQRYEQYF	TGTGCCAGCAGCTTGGGGCTAGCGGGAGGGCCCCAGAGGTACGAGCAGTACTTC
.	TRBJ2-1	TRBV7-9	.	CASSLARAGEQFF	TGTGCCAGCAGCTTAGCGCGCGCAGGAGAGCAGTTCTTC
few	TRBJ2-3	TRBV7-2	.	CASKSGYTDTQYF	TGTGCCAGCAAAAGCGGATACACAGATACGCAGTATTTT
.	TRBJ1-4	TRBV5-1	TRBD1	CASRAGTASEKLFF	TGCGCCAGCAGAGCCGGGACAGCTTCTGAAAAACTGTTTTTT
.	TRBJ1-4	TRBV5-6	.	CASSSGGPNEKLFF	TGTGCCAGCAGCTCCGGGGGTCCTAATGAAAAACTGTTTTTT
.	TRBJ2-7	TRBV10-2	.	CASSPDSGSYEQYF	TGCGCCAGCAGCCCCGACTCCGGCTCCTACGAGCAGTACTTC